Below, 8 T cell receptor beta chains from the same sample are listed, as sequenced in a study of beta chain features in type 1 diabetes. Whole-study findings and limits: All four CD4+ subsets of Type 1 diabetes patients contained TCRB CDR3s that were moderately but significantly shorter.

Investigators reverse transcribed all isolated RNA, so they sequenced expressed TCRB transcripts. The method was immunoSEQ multiplex PCR; TCRdb's version includes in-frame clones alone and lacks a portion of them. The sample has around 690,000 clones, roughly 12% seen once. These receptors' antigens are unknown. The material sequenced was naive CD4+ T cells from blood. The receptor source for this set is a man aged 25 to 40 with type 1 diabetes.

V usage is TRBV6-6 and J usage is TRBJ2-7; 9 nucleotides align to TRBD1. The CDR3 totals 15 residues. After removal of 5 bases from V and 4 bases from J, the junction contained 9 bases not matched to a gene. Germline V gives CDR1 MNHNY, CDR2 SVGAGI (reference sequence). The CDR3 DNA follows: TGTGCCAGCAGTAGAGGACAGGGGACCCCTTACGAGCAGTACTTC. Its translation: CASSRGQGTPYEQYF.

The chain couples TRBV6-6 to TRBJ2-1, with 8 bases identical to TRBD1. Germline CDR1 reads MNHNY; CDR2 reads SVGAGI (reference sequence). Losses at the gene ends were 5 bases for V and 4 bases for J; bases not matched to a gene: 7. The length of the CDR3 is 15 residues. CDR3 loop: CASSSQGAQYNEQFF. Here the CDR3 DNA reads TGTGCCAGCAGTAGCCAGGGGGCGCAATACAATGAGCAGTTCTTC.

The J gene is TRBJ2-1, the V gene TRBV7-6; 8 positions agree with TRBD2. CDR1 and CDR2 (germline): SGHVS, FNYEAQ. The CDR3 covers 14 residues. Trimming took 5 bases from V and 11 from J; bases not matched to a gene: 11. CDR3 amino acids: CASSPVLADNKQFF. The CDR3 region has the DNA TGTGCCAGCAGCCCCGTACTAGCGGATAATAAGCAGTTCTTC.

This clone was recorded a few times. The V and J genes are TRBV7-8 and TRBJ2-5; possibly TRBD2 for D (6 bases). With 3 bases removed from V and 6 bases from J, the gap between germline ends came to 17 bases. The CDR3 runs 15 residues. CDR1 and CDR2 (germline): SGHVS, FQNEAQ. As DNA, the CDR3 is TGTGCCAGCAGCTTCGCCGGGACTCCAATACAGACCCAGTACTTC. Translated: CASSFAGTPIQTQYF.

This clone was recorded once. V gene TRBV4-2 combines with J gene TRBJ2-3; 7 bases are shared with TRBD1. Germline CDR1 and CDR2: LGHNA and YNFKEQ. CDR3 length: 20 residues. Trimming took 0 bases from V and 2 from J; bases not matched to a gene: 17. CDR3 bases: TGTGCCAGCAGCCAAGATGACTGGGGCCTCGGGACAGCCTCCACAGATACGCAGTATTTT. It is translated as CASSQDDWGLGTASTDTQYF.

The genes are TRBV28 and TRBJ2-1; 7 bases are shared with TRBD1. The germline V gene encodes CDR1 MDHEN and CDR2 SYDVKM. This CDR3 region has 14 residues. V lost 7 bases, J lost 4 bases, and 7 bases stayed unmatched. CDR3: CASITGQLYNEQFF. In nucleotides, the CDR3 is TGTGCCAGCATCACGGGACAGCTATACAATGAGCAGTTCTTC.

This clone came up a few times. DNA for the CDR3: TGTGCCAGCAGCGAAACAGGGACGGGACCTACGCAGTATTTT. This codes for CASSETGTGPTQYF. V gene TRBV7-8 combines with J gene TRBJ2-3, with TRBD1 as a possible D gene (6 bases). In germline, CDR1 is SGHVS, CDR2 FQNEAQ. This CDR3 contains 14 residues. Trimming cost V 5 bases and J 8 bases, with 17 bases left between them.

This clone was counted between two and nine times. The CDR3 spells CASSLQGDGEKLFF. The CDR3 coding sequence is TGTGCCAGCAGCCTACAGGGGGATGGTGAAAAACTGTTTTTT. The J gene is TRBJ1-4, the V gene TRBV13; 8 bases fit TRBD1. Per the germline V gene, CDR1 is PRHDT and CDR2 is FYEKMQ (reference sequence). With 5 bases clipped from V and 7 bases from J, the junction kept 6 bases outside the gene matches. The CDR3 length is 14 residues.